This T cell receptor beta chain appears in the sequencing data of a study of CD8 T cells in ankylosing spondylitis. Points from the study as a whole: There was a TCR beta motif, made of 7 or 8 highly homologous variants, that appeared characteristic of ankylosing spondylitis blood. In reactive arthritis synovial fluid and blood, some motif variants had been reported before.

This clonotype was observed a handful of times. Its antigen is not known. Molecular-barcoded quantitative 5'-RACE produced these TCR beta libraries. TCRdb analysed the 5' RACE reads with MiXCR anew, one entry per CDR3 protein. The data show more than 650,000 distinct CDR3 sequences, roughly 12% seen once. The TCR sequence derives from a male donor with ankylosing spondylitis. Input material: blood, either unsorted or a sorted T cell fraction (not recorded which).

CDR3 in DNA: TGTGCCAGCAACTTGGGGGCTAACTATGGCTACACCTTC. Protein product: CASNLGANYGYTF. The gene calls are TRBV6-2 or TRBV6-3 and TRBJ1-2; weak D call: TRBD1 (5 bases). The CDR3 is 13 amino acids. V lost 7 bases and J 0 bases, leaving 9 bases between the germline ends. Germline V gene sequence: CDR1 MNHEY, CDR2 SVGEGT.